A selection of T cell receptor beta chains follows, all from one sample in a study of T-cell memory formation after mild COVID-19. TCRdb reanalysed the 5' RACE reads using MiXCR and keeps one entry per CDR3 protein. The repertoire holds 300,000 or so distinct CDR3 sequences, with roughly 17% as singletons. Sequencing was done on a sample of PBMCs or a T cell subset sorted from them (not recorded which). Receptors originate from a man aged 18 to 30 who had mild COVID-19 (a few samples of this study predate the infection). Cell type and time point are not known. Each CDR3 is given without its conserved first and last residue. Fields, in order: J gene, V gene, CDR3 protein.

j_call: TRBJ2-1; v_call: TRBV19; cdr3_aa: ASSTPPGGEQF
j_call: TRBJ2-3; v_call: TRBV12-3/TRBV12-4; cdr3_aa: ASTSMGAGDTQY
j_call: TRBJ2-7; v_call: TRBV6-2/TRBV6-3; cdr3_aa: ASSREGLPYEQY
j_call: TRBJ2-5; v_call: TRBV7-9; cdr3_aa: ASSQDRVTQETQY
j_call: TRBJ2-3; v_call: TRBV4-2; cdr3_aa: ASSQSVSGQDTDTQY
j_call: TRBJ2-7; v_call: TRBV10-1; cdr3_aa: PQIFPYEQY
j_call: TRBJ2-3; v_call: TRBV6-2/TRBV6-3; cdr3_aa: ASSSRGQSTDTQY
j_call: TRBJ1-3; v_call: TRBV20-1; cdr3_aa: SAAGPGNTIY
j_call: TRBJ1-2; v_call: TRBV28; cdr3_aa: ASRDRTNYGYT
j_call: TRBJ1-3; v_call: TRBV6-5; cdr3_aa: ASSLQGFSGNTIY
j_call: TRBJ2-7; v_call: TRBV27; cdr3_aa: ASSLWANSYEQY
j_call: TRBJ2-7; v_call: TRBV5-1; cdr3_aa: ASSPQGWVGRY
j_call: TRBJ1-1; v_call: TRBV5-6; cdr3_aa: ASSLGGDMNTEAF
j_call: TRBJ2-5; v_call: TRBV15; cdr3_aa: ATSRDYPGTGDETQY
j_call: TRBJ2-3; v_call: TRBV10-3; cdr3_aa: AISEDLGPRDTQY
j_call: TRBJ1-1; v_call: TRBV18; cdr3_aa: ASSPPLGFGTGDYTEAF
j_call: TRBJ1-2; v_call: TRBV20-1; cdr3_aa: SAPSGAVVNYGYT
j_call: TRBJ2-7; v_call: TRBV10-3; cdr3_aa: AISESSGTDHEQY
j_call: TRBJ2-3; v_call: TRBV6-6; cdr3_aa: ASSFIQGWGTDTQY
j_call: TRBJ1-2; v_call: TRBV10-3; cdr3_aa: AISEAALIYGYT
j_call: TRBJ1-1; v_call: TRBV2; cdr3_aa: ARKSDRGSSEAF
j_call: TRBJ2-5; v_call: TRBV7-2; cdr3_aa: ASSPGLTQETQY
j_call: TRBJ2-1; v_call: TRBV12-3/TRBV12-4; cdr3_aa: ASSFRRARYLEQF
j_call: TRBJ2-1; v_call: TRBV7-2; cdr3_aa: ASSLVGLAGSEQF
j_call: TRBJ1-2; v_call: TRBV9; cdr3_aa: ASSVVSGDGYT
j_call: TRBJ2-3; v_call: TRBV5-1; cdr3_aa: ASSGLAGTGTDTQY
j_call: TRBJ2-5; v_call: TRBV15; cdr3_aa: ATTQQVQETQY
j_call: TRBJ2-1; v_call: TRBV19; cdr3_aa: ASAGYNEQF
j_call: TRBJ2-7; v_call: TRBV5-1; cdr3_aa: ASSFGLSYEQY
j_call: TRBJ1-5; v_call: TRBV4-1; cdr3_aa: ASSQGPTGGAVSQPQH
j_call: TRBJ2-2; v_call: TRBV2; cdr3_aa: ASSARLAELTGELF
j_call: TRBJ1-1; v_call: TRBV25-1; cdr3_aa: ASRDGGHTEAF
j_call: TRBJ1-5; v_call: TRBV6-2/TRBV6-3; cdr3_aa: ASSHPTGWREDPQH
j_call: TRBJ1-3; v_call: TRBV20-1; cdr3_aa: SAREGRLSGNTIY
j_call: TRBJ2-3; v_call: TRBV7-6; cdr3_aa: ASSLSWGHADTQY
j_call: TRBJ2-5; v_call: TRBV7-2; cdr3_aa: ASSLRLVEYRETQY